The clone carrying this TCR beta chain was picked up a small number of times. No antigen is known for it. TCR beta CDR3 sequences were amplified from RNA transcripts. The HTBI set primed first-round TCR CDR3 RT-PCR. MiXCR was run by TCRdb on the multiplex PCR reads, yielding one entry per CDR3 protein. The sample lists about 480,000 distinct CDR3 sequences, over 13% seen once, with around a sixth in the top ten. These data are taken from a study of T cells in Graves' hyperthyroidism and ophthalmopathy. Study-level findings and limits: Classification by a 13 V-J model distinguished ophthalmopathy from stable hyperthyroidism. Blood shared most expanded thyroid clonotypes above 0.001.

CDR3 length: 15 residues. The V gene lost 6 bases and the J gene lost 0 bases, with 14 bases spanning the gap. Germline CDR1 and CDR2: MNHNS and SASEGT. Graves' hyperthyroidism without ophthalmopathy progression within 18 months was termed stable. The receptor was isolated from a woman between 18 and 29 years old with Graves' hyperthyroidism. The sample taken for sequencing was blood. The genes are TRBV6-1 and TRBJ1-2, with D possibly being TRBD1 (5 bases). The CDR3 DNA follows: TGTGCCAGCAGCCCCCTTTCGGGGGCTAACTATGGCTACACCTTC. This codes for CASSPLSGANYGYTF.